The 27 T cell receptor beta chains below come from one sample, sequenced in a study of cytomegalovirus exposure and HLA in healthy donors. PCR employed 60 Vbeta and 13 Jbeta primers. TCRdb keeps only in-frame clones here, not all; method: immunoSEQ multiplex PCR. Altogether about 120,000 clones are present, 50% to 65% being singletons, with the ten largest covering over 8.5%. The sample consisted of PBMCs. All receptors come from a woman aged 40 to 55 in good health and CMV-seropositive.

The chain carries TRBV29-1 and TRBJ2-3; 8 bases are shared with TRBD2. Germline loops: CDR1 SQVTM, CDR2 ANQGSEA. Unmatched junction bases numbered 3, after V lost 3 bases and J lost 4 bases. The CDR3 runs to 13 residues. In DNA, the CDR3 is TGCAGCGTTGAGCGGGAGGTTTCAGATACGCAGTATTTT. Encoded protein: CSVEREVSDTQYF.

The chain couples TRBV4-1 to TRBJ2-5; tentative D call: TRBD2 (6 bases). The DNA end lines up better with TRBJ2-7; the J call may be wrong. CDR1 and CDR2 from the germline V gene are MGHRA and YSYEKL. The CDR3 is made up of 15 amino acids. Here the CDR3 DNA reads TGCGCCAGCAGCCAAGGGGGACGGGGGATCTACGAGCAGTACTTC. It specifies CASSQGGRGIYEQYF.

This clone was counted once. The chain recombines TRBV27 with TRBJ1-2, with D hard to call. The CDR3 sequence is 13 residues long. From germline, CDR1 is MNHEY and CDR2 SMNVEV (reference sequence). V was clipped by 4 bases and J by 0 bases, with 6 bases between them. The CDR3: CASSSYANYGYTF. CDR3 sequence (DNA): TGTGCCAGCAGTTCCTATGCTAACTATGGCTACACCTTC.

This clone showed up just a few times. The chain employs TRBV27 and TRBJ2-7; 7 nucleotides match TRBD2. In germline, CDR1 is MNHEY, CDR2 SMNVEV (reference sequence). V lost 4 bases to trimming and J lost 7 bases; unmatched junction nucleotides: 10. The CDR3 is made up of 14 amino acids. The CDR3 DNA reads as TGTGCCAGCAGTTCGGTGGGGGGGGGTGGTGAGCAGTACTTC. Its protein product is CASSSVGGGGEQYF.

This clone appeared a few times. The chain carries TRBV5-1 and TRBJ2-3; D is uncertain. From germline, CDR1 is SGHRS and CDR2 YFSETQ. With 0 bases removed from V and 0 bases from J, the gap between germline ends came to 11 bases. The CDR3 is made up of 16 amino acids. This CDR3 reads CASSLVAGSSTDTQYF. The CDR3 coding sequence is TGCGCCAGCAGCTTGGTGGCAGGATCTAGCACAGATACGCAGTATTTT.

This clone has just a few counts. The CDR3 DNA is TGTGCCTGGACGGAAGGAGCAGATACGCAGTATTTT. Amino acid sequence: CAWTEGADTQYF. V and J are TRBV30 and TRBJ2-3; the D is unclear. Looked up from germline, CDR1 is GTSNPN and CDR2 is SVGIG (reference sequence). The CDR3 loop spans 12 amino acids. V was cut by 4 bases and J by 4 bases, with 9 bases left in between.

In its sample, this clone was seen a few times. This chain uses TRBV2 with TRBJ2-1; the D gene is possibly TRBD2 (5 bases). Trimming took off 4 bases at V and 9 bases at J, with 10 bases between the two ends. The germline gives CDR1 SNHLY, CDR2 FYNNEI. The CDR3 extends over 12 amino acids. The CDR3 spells CASSGWAGEQFF. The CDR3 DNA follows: TGTGCCAGCAGTGGTTGGGCGGGTGAGCAGTTCTTC.

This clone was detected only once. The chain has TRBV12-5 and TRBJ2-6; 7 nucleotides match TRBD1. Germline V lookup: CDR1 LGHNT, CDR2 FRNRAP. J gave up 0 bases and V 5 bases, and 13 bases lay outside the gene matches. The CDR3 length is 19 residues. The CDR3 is CASGRTPGGRPSGANVLTF. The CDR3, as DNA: TGTGCTAGTGGTCGAACCCCAGGGGGAAGACCCTCTGGGGCCAACGTCCTGACTTTC.

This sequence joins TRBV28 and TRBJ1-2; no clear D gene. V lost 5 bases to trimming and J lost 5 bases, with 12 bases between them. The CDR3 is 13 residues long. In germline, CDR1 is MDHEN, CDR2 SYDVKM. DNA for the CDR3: TGTGCCAGCAGTCTCCCGAACTTGTATGGCTACACCTTC. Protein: CASSLPNLYGYTF.

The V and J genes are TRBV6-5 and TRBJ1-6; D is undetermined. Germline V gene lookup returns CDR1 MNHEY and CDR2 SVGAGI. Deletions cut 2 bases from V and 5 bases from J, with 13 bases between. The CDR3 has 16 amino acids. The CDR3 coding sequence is TGTGCCAGCAGTTACGGTGTGGCAGTTAATAATTCACCCCTCCACTTT. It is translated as CASSYGVAVNNSPLHF.

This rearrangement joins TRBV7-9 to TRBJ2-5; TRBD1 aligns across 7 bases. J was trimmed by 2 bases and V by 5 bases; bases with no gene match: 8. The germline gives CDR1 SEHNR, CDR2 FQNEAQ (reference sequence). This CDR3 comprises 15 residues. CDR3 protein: CASSPEGASQETQYF. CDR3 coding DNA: TGTGCCAGCAGCCCAGAGGGGGCTAGTCAAGAGACCCAGTACTTC.

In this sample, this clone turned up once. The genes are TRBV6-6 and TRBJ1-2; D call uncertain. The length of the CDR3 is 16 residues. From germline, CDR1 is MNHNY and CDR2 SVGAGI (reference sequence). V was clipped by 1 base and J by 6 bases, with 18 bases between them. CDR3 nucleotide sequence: TGTGCCAGCAGTTACTATCAGGAACCCCCAGGCCATGGCTACACCTTC. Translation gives CASSYYQEPPGHGYTF.

Here the CDR3 DNA reads TGCGCCAGCAGCCCCCCCCGGACAGCAACCTACAATGAGCAGTTCTTC. This translates into CASSPPRTATYNEQFF. V and J are TRBV4-1 and TRBJ2-1; a weak D match, TRBD1 (6 bases). Germline V gene sequence: CDR1 MGHRA, CDR2 YSYEKL. The CDR3 extends over 16 amino acids. Trimming took off 4 bases at V and 2 bases at J, with 15 bases between the two ends.

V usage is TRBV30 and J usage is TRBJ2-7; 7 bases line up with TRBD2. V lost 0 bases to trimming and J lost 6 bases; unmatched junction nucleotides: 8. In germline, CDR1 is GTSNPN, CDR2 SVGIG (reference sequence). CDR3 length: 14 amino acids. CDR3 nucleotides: TGTGCCTGGAGTGTGGGGGAGGGGTCGGGCGAGCAGTACTTC. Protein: CAWSVGEGSGEQYF.

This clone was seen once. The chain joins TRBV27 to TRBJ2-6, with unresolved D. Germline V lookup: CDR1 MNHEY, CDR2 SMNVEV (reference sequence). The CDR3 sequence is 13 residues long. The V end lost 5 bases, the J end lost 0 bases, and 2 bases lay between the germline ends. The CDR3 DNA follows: TGTGCCAGCAGTCACTCTGGGGCCAACGTCCTGACTTTC. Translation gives CASSHSGANVLTF.

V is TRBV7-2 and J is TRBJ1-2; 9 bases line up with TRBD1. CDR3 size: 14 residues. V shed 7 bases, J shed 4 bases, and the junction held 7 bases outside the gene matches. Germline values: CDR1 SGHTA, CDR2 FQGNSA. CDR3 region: CASIPGQGSYGYTF. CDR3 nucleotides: TGTGCCAGCATCCCTGGACAGGGGAGCTATGGCTACACCTTC.

DNA of the CDR3: TGTGCCAGTAGTATAGTAAGCAGGGTTAACTATGGCTACACCTTC. Translated, it gives CASSIVSRVNYGYTF. This rearrangement joins TRBV19 to TRBJ1-2; maybe TRBD1 (5 bases). Trimming left V 1 base short and J 1 base short, with 10 bases between. CDR1 LNHDA and CDR2 SQIVND come from the germline V gene (reference sequence). The CDR3 loop spans 15 amino acids.

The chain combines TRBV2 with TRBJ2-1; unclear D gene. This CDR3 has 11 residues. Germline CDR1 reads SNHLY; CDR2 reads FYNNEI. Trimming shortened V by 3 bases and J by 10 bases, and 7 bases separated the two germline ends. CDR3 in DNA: TGTGCCAGCAGTGAGGTAGTCGAGCAGTTCTTC. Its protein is CASSEVVEQFF.

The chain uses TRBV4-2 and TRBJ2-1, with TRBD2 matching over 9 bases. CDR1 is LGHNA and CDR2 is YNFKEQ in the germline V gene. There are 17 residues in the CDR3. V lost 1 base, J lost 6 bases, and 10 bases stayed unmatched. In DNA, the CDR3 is TGTGCCAGCAGCCAAGTTCTCTCTAGCGGGAACGGCAATGAGCAGTTCTTC. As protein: CASSQVLSSGNGNEQFF.

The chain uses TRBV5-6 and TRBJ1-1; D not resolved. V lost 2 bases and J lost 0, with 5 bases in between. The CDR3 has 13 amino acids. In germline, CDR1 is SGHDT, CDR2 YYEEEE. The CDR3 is CASSFIVNTEAFF. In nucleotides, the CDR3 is TGTGCCAGCAGCTTTATAGTGAACACTGAAGCTTTCTTT.

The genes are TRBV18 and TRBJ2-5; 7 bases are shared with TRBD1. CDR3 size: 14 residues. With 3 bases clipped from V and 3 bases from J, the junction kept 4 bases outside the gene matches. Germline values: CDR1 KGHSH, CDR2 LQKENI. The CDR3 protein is CASSPSTGKETQYF. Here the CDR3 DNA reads TGTGCCAGCTCACCTTCGACAGGGAAAGAGACCCAGTACTTC.

In nucleotides, the CDR3 is TGTGCCAGCAGTTCGTCTCAGCCCCAGCATTTT. Its translation: CASSSSQPQHF. This chain uses TRBV28 with TRBJ1-5; D remains ambiguous. Trimming stripped 4 bases from V and 6 bases from J, with 4 bases between. In germline, CDR1 is MDHEN, CDR2 SYDVKM. This CDR3 is 11 amino acids long.

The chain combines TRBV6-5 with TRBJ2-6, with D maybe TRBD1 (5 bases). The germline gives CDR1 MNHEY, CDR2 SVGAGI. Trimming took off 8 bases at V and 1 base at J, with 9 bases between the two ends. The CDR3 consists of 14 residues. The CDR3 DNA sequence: TGTGCCAGCGGCAGGGTTTCTGGGGCCAACGTCCTGACTTTC. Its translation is CASGRVSGANVLTF.

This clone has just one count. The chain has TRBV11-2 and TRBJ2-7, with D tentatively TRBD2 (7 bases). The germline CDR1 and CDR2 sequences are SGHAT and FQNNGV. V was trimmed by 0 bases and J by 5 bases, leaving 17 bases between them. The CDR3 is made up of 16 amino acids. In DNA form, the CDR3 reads TGTGCCAGCAGCTTAGATCCAGGGGCAGCGGGACACGAGCAGTACTTC. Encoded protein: CASSLDPGAAGHEQYF. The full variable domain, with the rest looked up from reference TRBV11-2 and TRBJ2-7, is EAGVAQSPRYKIIEKRQSVAFWCNPISGHATLYWYQQILGQGPKLLIQFQNNGVVDDSQLPKDRFSAERLKGVDSTLKIQPAKLEDSAVYLCASSLDPGAAGHEQYFGPGTRLTVT.

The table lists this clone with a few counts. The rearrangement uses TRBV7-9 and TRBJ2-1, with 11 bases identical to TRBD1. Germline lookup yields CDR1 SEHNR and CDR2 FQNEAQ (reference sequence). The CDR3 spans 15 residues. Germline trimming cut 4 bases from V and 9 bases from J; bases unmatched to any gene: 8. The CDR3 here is CASSSGQGAGSEQFF. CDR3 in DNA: TGTGCCAGCAGCTCCGGACAGGGGGCAGGCAGTGAGCAGTTCTTC. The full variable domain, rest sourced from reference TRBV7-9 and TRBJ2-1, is DTGVSQNPRHKITKRGQNVTFRCDPISEHNRLYWYRQTLGQGPEFLTYFQNEAQLEKSRLLSDRFSAERPKGSFSTLEIQRTEQGDSAMYLCASSSGQGAGSEQFFGPGTRLTVL.

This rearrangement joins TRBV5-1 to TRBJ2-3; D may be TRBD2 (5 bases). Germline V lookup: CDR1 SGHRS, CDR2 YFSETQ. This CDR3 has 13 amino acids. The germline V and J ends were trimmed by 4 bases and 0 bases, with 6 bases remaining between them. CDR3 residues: CASSPGSTDTQYF. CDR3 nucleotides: TGCGCCAGCAGCCCGGGAAGCACAGATACGCAGTATTTT.

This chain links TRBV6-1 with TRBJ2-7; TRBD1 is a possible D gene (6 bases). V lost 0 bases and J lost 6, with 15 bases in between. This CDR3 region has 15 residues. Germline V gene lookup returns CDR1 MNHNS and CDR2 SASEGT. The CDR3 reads CASSEASGTWSEQYF. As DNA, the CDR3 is TGTGCCAGCAGTGAAGCCTCCGGGACATGGAGCGAGCAGTACTTC.